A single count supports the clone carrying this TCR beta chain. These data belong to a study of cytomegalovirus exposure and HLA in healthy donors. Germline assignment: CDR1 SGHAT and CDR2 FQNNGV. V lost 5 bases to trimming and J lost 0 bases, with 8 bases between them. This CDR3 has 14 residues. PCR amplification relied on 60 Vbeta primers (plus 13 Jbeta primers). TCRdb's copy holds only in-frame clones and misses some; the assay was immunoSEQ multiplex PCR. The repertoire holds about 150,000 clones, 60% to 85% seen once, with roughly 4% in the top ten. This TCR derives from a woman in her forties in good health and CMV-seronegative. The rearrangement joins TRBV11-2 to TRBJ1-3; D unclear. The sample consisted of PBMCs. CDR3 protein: CASSLGSSGNTIYF. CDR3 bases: TGTGCCAGCAGCCTGGGGAGCTCTGGAAACACCATATATTTT.